This TCR beta chain was found in a study of blood T cells in healthy people across ages. A second PCR of roughly 7 to 11 cycles used a sample-barcoded 5' primer and a J-beta primer mix. From the 5' RACE reads, TCRdb called clonotypes with MiXCR, one entry per CDR3 protein. The table includes roughly 1.5 million distinct CDR3 sequences, approximately 43% detected once. Healthy Caucasian individuals from Russia aged about 6 to 90 were enrolled as donors. This CDR3 has 10 amino acids. Trimming removed 3 bases from V and 5 bases from J, with 4 bases in between. The V gene's germline CDR1 is DFQATT and CDR2 SNEGSKA (reference sequence). This clonotype was recorded at least ten times. What it binds is unknown. Points from the study as a whole: Nothing was known about donor CMV status, and this possibly confounded expanded clonotype changes. When one million T cells were used, diversity estimates were thought to be underestimates.

This rearrangement joins TRBV20-1 to TRBJ2-5; no reliable D call. The sequence derives from a woman between 18 and 29 years old in good health. The specimen was blood. CDR3 bases: TGCAGTGCTAGTTGGGAGACCCAGTACTTC. Amino acids: CSASWETQYF.